This entry describes one TCR beta chain. This record belongs to a study of OX40 agonist ivuxolimab in advanced cancers. At the level of the study: People who had prior anti-PD-1, anti-PD-L1 or anti-CTLA-4 therapy could take part, and less than 50% had some.

The table came from immunoSEQ multiplex PCR; TCRdb's copy has only in-frame clones and leaves some out. The table shows about 71,000 clones, with 91% occurring only once. Autoimmune disease history or systemic immunosuppression was exclusionary. Germline-derived CDR1 and CDR2 are SEHNR and FQNEAQ (reference sequence). V gave up 10 bases and J gave up 3 bases; unmatched junction bases: 8. The CDR3 spans 13 residues. This chain joins TRBV7-9 and TRBJ1-1, with 7 bases that match TRBD1. The receptor's source is an adult with an advanced solid tumor such as melanoma, head and neck, liver or kidney cancer. The sequenced sample was CD4+ or CD8+ T cells sorted from blood, obtained in a trial of the OX40 agonist ivuxolimab. As DNA, the CDR3 is TGTGCCATCGATCAGGGGGGGTACACTGAAGCTTTCTTT. Its protein product is CAIDQGGYTEAFF.